The 6 T cell receptor beta chains reported below all come from one sample, sequenced in a study of blood T cell repertoires in COVID-19. Produced via immunoSEQ multiplex PCR; TCRdb's table is partial and in-frame only. This table has about 370,000 clones, more than 80% appearing once. The specimen was PBMCs or T cells enriched from blood (not recorded which). These receptors were collected from a man aged 18-30 years who had recovered from COVID-19.

The J gene is TRBJ2-2, the V gene TRBV18, with 11 positions matching TRBD1. The CDR3 is 15 residues long. Germline V CDR1 and CDR2: KGHSH, LQKENI. Trimming took 4 bases from V and 4 from J; bases not matched to a gene: 2. CDR3 DNA sequence: TGTGCCAGCTCACGGGACAGGGGGAGCACCGGGGAGCTGTTTTTT. This encodes CASSRDRGSTGELFF.

This chain links TRBV4-2 with TRBJ2-7, with D maybe TRBD2 (5 bases). Germline assignment: CDR1 LGHNA and CDR2 YNFKEQ. The CDR3 has 16 residues. Trimming removed 0 bases from V and 3 bases from J, with 15 bases in between. The CDR3 is CASSQDSEGESYEQYF. For the CDR3, the DNA is TGTGCCAGCAGCCAAGATAGTGAGGGAGAGAGCTACGAGCAGTACTTC.

The chain couples TRBV11-2 to TRBJ2-2; TRBD1 matches at 7 bases. Germline lookup yields CDR1 SGHAT and CDR2 FQNNGV. This CDR3 has 15 residues. With V trimmed by 5 bases and J by 8 bases, 11 bases remained unmatched. The CDR3 nucleotides read TGTGCCAGCAGCCTGGACACAGGGGTAGGTGGGGAGCTGTTTTTT. It specifies CASSLDTGVGGELFF.

This chain connects TRBV19 to TRBJ1-1; D call uncertain. V was clipped by 4 bases and J by 0 bases, with 12 bases between them. Germline CDR1 LNHDA, CDR2 SQIVND (reference sequence). This CDR3 contains 15 residues. The CDR3 coding sequence is TGTGCCAGTAGTAGTCCCCGACAACTGAACACTGAAGCTTTCTTT. Translated, it gives CASSSPRQLNTEAFF. Based on the CDR3 plus reference TRBV19 and TRBJ1-1, the full variable domain is DGGITQSPKYLFRKEGQNVTLSCEQNLNHDAMYWYRQDPGQGLRLIYYSQIVNDFQKGDIAEGYSVSREKKESFPLTVTSAQKNPTAFYLCASSSPRQLNTEAFFGQGTRLTVV.

This rearrangement joins TRBV5-1 to TRBJ1-2; D is perhaps TRBD1 (5 bases). Deletions cut 4 bases from V and 3 bases from J, with 13 bases between. The CDR3 runs to 14 residues. Germline V gives CDR1 SGHRS, CDR2 YFSETQ. CDR3 bases: TGCGCCAGCAGCCCGCTCCGGGGGGACTATGGCTACACCTTC. It encodes CASSPLRGDYGYTF.

This clone has a single count. The CDR3 loop reads CAWSGGFGLSPWTKTQYF. The CDR3 nucleotides are TGTGCCTGGTCCGGGGGATTTGGGCTATCCCCATGGACAAAGACCCAGTACTTC. The chain recombines TRBV30 with TRBJ2-5; D is possibly TRBD2 (6 bases). The CDR3 is made up of 18 amino acids. CDR1 and CDR2 (germline): GTSNPN, SVGIG (reference sequence). Trimming shortened V by 5 bases and J by 6 bases, and 31 bases separated the two germline ends.